This TCR beta chain was identified during a study of shared clonotypes between healthy human individuals. CDR1 SGHRS and CDR2 YFSETQ come from the germline V gene. Trimming left V 7 bases short and J 5 bases short, with 13 bases between. The CDR3 is 12 amino acids. Researchers ran the assay at a deep level. Clones were sequenced by immunoSEQ multiplex PCR, and TCRdb holds only the in-frame ones, with some missing. The sample shows under 700,000 clones, 85% to 95% of them seen only once. A remark on this clone: Its cognate antigen is unknown.

Study-level results: Generation probabilities of non-shared clonotypes were lower (relative to those shared by all four donors). Sequencing depth was predicted to influence how clonotypes are shared among donors.

Selected positively for CCR7 and CD45RO-negative, naive CD8 cells excluded terminally differentiated effector memory CD45RA+ cells. Material for sequencing was naive CD8+ T cells sorted from blood. V and J are TRBV5-1 and TRBJ2-7; D is unclear. The sequence derives from a woman aged 25 to 45 in good health. This CDR3 is CASAQQSNEQYF. DNA for the CDR3: TGCGCCAGCGCCCAACAGTCCAACGAGCAGTACTTC.